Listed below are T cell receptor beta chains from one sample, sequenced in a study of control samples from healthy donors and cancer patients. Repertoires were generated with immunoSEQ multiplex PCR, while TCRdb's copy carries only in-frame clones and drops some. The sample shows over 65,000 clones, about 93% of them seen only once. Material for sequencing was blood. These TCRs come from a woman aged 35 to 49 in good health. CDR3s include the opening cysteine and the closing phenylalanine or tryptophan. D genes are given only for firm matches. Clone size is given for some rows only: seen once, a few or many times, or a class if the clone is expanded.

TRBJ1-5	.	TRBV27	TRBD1	CASSLGQGHQPQHF	TGTGCCAGCAGTTTAGGACAGGGGCATCAGCCCCAGCATTTT
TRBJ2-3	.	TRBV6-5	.	CASSTHIGDTQYF	TGTGCCAGCAGTACCCACATCGGCGATACGCAGTATTTT
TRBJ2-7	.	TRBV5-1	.	CASTESWGVRYEQYF	TGCGCCAGCACCGAAAGTTGGGGAGTCCGCTACGAGCAGTACTTC
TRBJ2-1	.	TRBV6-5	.	CASSSPGYNEQFF	TGTGCCAGCAGTTCCCCAGGGTACAATGAGCAGTTCTTC
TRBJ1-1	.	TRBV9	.	CASSVVSSYTEAFF	TGTGCCAGCAGCGTAGTATCGTCCTACACTGAAGCTTTCTTT
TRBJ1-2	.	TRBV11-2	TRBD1	CASSPGTGNTHGYTF	TGTGCCAGCAGCCCCGGGACAGGGAATACACATGGCTACACCTTC
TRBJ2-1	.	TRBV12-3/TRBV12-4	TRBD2	CASGVAGDGEQFF	TGTGCCAGCGGGGTAGCGGGAGATGGTGAGCAGTTCTTC
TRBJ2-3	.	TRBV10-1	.	CASSDSVGRSDTQYF	TGCGCCAGCAGTGATTCGGTCGGGAGAAGTGATACGCAGTATTTT
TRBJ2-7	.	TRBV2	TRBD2	CASTTNSGSYEQYF	TGTGCCAGCACCACCAATAGCGGGAGCTACGAGCAGTACTTC
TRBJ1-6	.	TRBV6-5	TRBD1	CASGDRVGNSPLHF	TGTGCCAGCGGGGACAGGGTCGGTAATTCACCCCTCCACTTT
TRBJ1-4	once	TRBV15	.	CATSMRGQNNEKLFF	TGTGCCACCAGCATGAGGGGTCAGAATAATGAAAAACTGTTTTTT
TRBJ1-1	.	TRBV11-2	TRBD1	CASSLTGQGLMNTEAFF	TGTGCCAGCAGCTTAACCGGACAGGGGCTTATGAACACTGAAGCTTTCTTT
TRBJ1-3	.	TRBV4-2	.	CASSQGASGNTIYF	TGTGCCAGCAGCCAAGGAGCTTCTGGAAACACCATATATTTT
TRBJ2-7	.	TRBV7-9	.	CASSSSRRVYEQYF	TGTGCCAGCAGCTCCTCCCGTAGGGTCTACGAGCAGTACTTC
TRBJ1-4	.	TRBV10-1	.	CASTSGPQNEKLFF	TGCGCCAGCACCTCAGGGCCCCAAAATGAAAAACTGTTTTTT
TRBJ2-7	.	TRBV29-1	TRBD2	CSVEDPGGYEQYF	TGCAGCGTTGAAGACCCGGGGGGTTACGAGCAGTACTTC
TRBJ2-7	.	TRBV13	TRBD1	CASSHTPSGTENSYEQYF	TGTGCCAGCAGCCACACCCCTTCCGGGACAGAAAACTCCTACGAGCAGTACTTC
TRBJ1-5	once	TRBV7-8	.	CASSHKRSQFDQPQHF	TGTGCCAGCAGCCATAAACGGTCTCAGTTCGATCAGCCCCAGCATTTT
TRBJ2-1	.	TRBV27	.	CASSYLSVPYNEQFF	TGTGCCAGCAGTTACCTTAGTGTCCCCTACAATGAGCAGTTCTTC
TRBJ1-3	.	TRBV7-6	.	CASSLDSGNTIYF	TGTGCCAGCAGCTTAGACTCTGGAAACACCATATATTTT
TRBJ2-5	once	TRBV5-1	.	CASSRQFQETQYF	TGCGCCAGCAGCCGACAGTTCCAAGAGACCCAGTACTTC
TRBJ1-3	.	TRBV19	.	CASSSDSSGNTIYF	TGTGCCAGTAGTTCGGACAGCTCTGGAAACACCATATATTTT
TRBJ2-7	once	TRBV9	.	CASSPLLSPFYEQYF	TGTGCCAGCAGCCCCCTCTTGAGTCCCTTCTACGAGCAGTACTTC
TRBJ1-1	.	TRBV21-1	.	CASSKETENTEAFF	TGTGCCAGCAGCAAAGAGACAGAGAACACTGAAGCTTTCTTT
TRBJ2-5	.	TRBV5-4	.	CASSLPGGNEETQYF	TGTGCCAGCAGCTTGCCAGGAGGAAACGAAGAGACCCAGTACTTC
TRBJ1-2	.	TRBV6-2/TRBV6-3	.	CASSSLDSSNYGYTF	TGTGCCAGCAGTTCCCTCGACAGCTCTAACTATGGCTACACCTTC
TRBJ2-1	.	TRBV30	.	CALLTAGNEQFF	TGTGCCCTACTGACGGCGGGGAATGAGCAGTTCTTC
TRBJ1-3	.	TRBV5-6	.	CASSLGTGNTIYF	TGTGCCAGCAGCTTGGGTACTGGAAACACCATATATTTT
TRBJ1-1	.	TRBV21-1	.	CASSKVGGLGFTEAFF	TGTGCCAGCAGCAAAGTCGGGGGACTGGGTTTCACTGAAGCTTTCTTT
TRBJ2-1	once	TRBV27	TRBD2	CASSPMGLAAFSYNEQFF	TGTGCCAGCAGTCCCATGGGACTAGCGGCTTTCTCCTACAATGAGCAGTTCTTC
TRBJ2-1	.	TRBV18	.	CASSRGRGPYNEQFF	TGTGCCAGCTCACGGGGGCGGGGACCTTACAATGAGCAGTTCTTC
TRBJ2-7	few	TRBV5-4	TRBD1	CASSVTGTGNGEQYF	TGTGCCAGCAGCGTAACCGGGACAGGGAACGGAGAGCAGTACTTC
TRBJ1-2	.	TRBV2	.	CASRLEGSYGYTF	TGTGCCAGCAGGCTCGAGGGATCCTATGGCTACACCTTC
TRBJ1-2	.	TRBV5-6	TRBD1	CASSLGQGRDGYTF	TGTGCCAGCAGCTTGGGACAGGGGAGGGATGGCTACACCTTC
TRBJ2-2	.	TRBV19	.	CASSIGVLNTGELFF	TGTGCCAGTAGTATAGGCGTCTTGAACACCGGGGAGCTGTTTTTT
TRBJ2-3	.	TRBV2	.	CASKKPRQAKDTQYF	TGTGCCAGCAAAAAACCGAGACAGGCTAAAGATACGCAGTATTTT
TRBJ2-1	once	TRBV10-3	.	CAISGQNEQFF	TGTGCCATCAGTGGGCAGAATGAGCAGTTCTTC
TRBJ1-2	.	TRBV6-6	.	CASTVGYGYTF	TGTGCCAGCACCGTGGGCTATGGCTACACCTTC
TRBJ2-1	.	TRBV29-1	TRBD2	CSVTGLAGVEQFF	TGCAGCGTCACCGGACTAGCGGGAGTTGAGCAGTTCTTC
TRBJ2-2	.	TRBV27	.	CASREQTANTGELFF	TGTGCCAGCAGGGAACAGACCGCGAACACCGGGGAGCTGTTTTTT
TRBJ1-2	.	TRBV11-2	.	CASSWEALASNYGYTF	TGTGCCAGCAGCTGGGAAGCCCTGGCCTCTAACTATGGCTACACCTTC
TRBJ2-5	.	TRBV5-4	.	CASSLGLGLGETQYF	TGTGCCAGCAGCTTGGGGCTAGGCCTGGGAGAGACCCAGTACTTC
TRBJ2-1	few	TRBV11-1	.	CASSFGRDEAYNEQFF	TGTGCCAGCAGCTTCGGACGGGACGAGGCCTACAATGAGCAGTTCTTC
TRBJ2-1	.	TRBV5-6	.	CASSFTGFYNEQFF	TGTGCCAGCAGCTTTACAGGATTCTACAATGAGCAGTTCTTC
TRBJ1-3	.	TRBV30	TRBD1	CALNTGGGNTIYF	TGTGCCTTAAATACAGGGGGAGGAAACACCATATATTTT
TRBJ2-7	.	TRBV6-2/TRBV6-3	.	CASSYGPGYEQYF	TGTGCCAGCAGTTACGGGCCAGGCTACGAGCAGTACTTC
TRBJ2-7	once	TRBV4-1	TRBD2	CASSQLAGGLYEQYF	TGCGCCAGCAGCCAATTGGCGGGGGGTCTGTACGAGCAGTACTTC
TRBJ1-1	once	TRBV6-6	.	CASSSVPPMNTEAFF	TGTGCCAGCAGTTCAGTCCCACCGATGAACACTGAAGCTTTCTTT
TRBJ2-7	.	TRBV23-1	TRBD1	CASMNRDRGPWEQYF	TGCGCCAGCATGAACCGGGACAGGGGCCCTTGGGAGCAGTACTTC